This is a list of T cell receptor beta chains from one sample in a study of T-cell reconstitution after alpha-beta-depleted transplantation in children. Each CDR3 protein is one row after TCRdb ran MiXCR on the PCR reads. The sample lists hundreds of thousands of distinct CDR3 sequences, around 15% seen once, with around 5% in the top ten. The sample in question was PBMCs, mostly from graft donor cells, obtained 360 days after TCRalphabeta/CD19-depleted stem cell transplant. These receptors came from a male patient between 10 and 17 years old who had a stem cell transplant for acute lymphoblastic leukemia, so the T cells may come from the graft donor. Both conserved end residues are part of each CDR3. D genes are given only for firm matches. Not all rows give a size; the values are once, few, many and, for expanded clones, a class.

cdr3_aa cdr3_nt v_call d_call j_call clone_size
CASSRRLAGGLNNEQFF TGCGCCAGCAGCCGCCGACTAGCGGGAGGACTAAACAATGAGCAGTTCTTC TRBV5-1 TRBD2 TRBJ2-1 few
CASSRDRERLAGANVLTF TGCGCCAGCAGCAGGGACAGGGAAAGGCTTGCTGGGGCCAACGTCCTGACTTTC TRBV5-1 TRBD1 TRBJ2-6 many
CASSFGGGEKLFF TGTGCCAGCAGCTTCGGGGGAGGCGAAAAACTGTTTTTT TRBV7-9 - TRBJ1-4 -
CASSPGTGSSYNEQFF TGTGCCAGCTCACCCGGCACAGGGAGCTCCTACAATGAGCAGTTCTTC TRBV18 - TRBJ2-1 many
CASSQSYGNSNEQYF TGTGCCAGCAGCCAAAGCTACGGGAACTCCAACGAGCAGTACTTC TRBV3-1 - TRBJ2-7 -
CATGTSGSRSYNEQFF TGTGCCACCGGGACTAGCGGGAGTCGGTCCTACAATGAGCAGTTCTTC TRBV7-9 TRBD2 TRBJ2-1 few
CASSLGLVEAQYF TGTGCCAGCAGTTTAGGCCTGGTCGAGGCCCAGTACTTC TRBV6-5 - TRBJ2-5 few
CASYPTGQTEAFF TGTGCCAGCTACCCGACAGGGCAAACTGAAGCTTTCTTT TRBV12-3/TRBV12-4 TRBD1 TRBJ1-1 -
CASSLELAVTVQYF TGTGCCAGCAGCTTAGAGCTAGCGGTCACCGTTCAGTACTTC TRBV11-2 TRBD2 TRBJ2-4 -
CASERGLNTEAFF TGTGCCAGCGAGAGGGGTTTGAACACTGAAGCTTTCTTT TRBV6-1 - TRBJ1-1 -
CASSFPVGTEETQYF TGTGCCAGCAGCTTTCCCGTTGGGACTGAAGAGACCCAGTACTTC TRBV7-2 - TRBJ2-5 few
CASSLDQVALSPTMRNNEQFF TGTGCCAGCAGCTTAGATCAGGTAGCCCTAAGCCCCACCATGCGGAACAATGAGCAGTTCTTC TRBV11-2 - TRBJ2-1 -
CASSPGGPAGIYEQYF TGTGCCAGCAGCCCCGGCGGCCCAGCGGGCATCTACGAGCAGTACTTC TRBV7-6 - TRBJ2-7 -
CASSLAQQPPNYGYTF TGCGCCAGCAGCTTGGCCCAACAACCCCCTAACTATGGCTACACCTTC TRBV5-1 - TRBJ1-2 -
CSARLVEGTDTQYF TGCAGTGCTAGACTTGTGGAGGGGACAGATACGCAGTATTTT TRBV20-1 - TRBJ2-3 -
CASSRRTGWVLEQYF TGTGCCAGCAGTCGTCGGACAGGGTGGGTTCTAGAGCAGTACTTC TRBV12-3/TRBV12-4 TRBD1 TRBJ2-7 many
CASSLSLMEDTQYF TGTGCCAGCAGCTTAAGCCTGATGGAAGATACGCAGTATTTT TRBV7-9 - TRBJ2-3 -
CASRPPPGTPTLSEQYF TGTGCCAGCAGGCCACCCCCCGGGACTCCAACGCTCTCCGAGCAGTACTTC TRBV27 - TRBJ2-7 -
CASSLLGGMNIQYF TGTGCCAGCAGCCTATTAGGAGGGATGAACATTCAGTACTTC TRBV11-2 - TRBJ2-4 few
CASNSFGTYEQYF TGTGCCAGCAATTCTTTTGGAACCTACGAGCAGTACTTC TRBV7-9 - TRBJ2-7 -
CASSLAAGASRGYTF TGCGCCAGCAGCTTGGCTGCAGGAGCCTCTCGGGGCTACACCTTC TRBV5-1 - TRBJ1-2 -
CASRSTGTRPYNEQFF TGTGCCAGCAGAAGCACCGGGACTAGGCCCTACAATGAGCAGTTCTTC TRBV4-2 TRBD2 TRBJ2-1 -